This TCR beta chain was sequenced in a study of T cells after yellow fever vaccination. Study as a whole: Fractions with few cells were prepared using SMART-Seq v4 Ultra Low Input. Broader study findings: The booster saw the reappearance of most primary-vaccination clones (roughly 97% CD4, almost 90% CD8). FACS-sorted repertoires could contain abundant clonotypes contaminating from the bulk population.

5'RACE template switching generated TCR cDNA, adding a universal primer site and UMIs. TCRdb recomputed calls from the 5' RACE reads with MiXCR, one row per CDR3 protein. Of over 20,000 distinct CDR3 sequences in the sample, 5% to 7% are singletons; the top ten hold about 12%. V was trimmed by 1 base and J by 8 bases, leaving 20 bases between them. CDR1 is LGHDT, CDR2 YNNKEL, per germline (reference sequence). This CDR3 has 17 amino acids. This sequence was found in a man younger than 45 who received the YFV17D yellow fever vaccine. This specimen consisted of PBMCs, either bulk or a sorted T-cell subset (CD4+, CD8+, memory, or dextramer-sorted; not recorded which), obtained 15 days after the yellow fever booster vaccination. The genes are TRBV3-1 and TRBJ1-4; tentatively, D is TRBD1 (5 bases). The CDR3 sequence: CASSQGPPGWRNEKLFF. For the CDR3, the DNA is TGTGCCAGCAGCCAAGGACCACCAGGGTGGAGGAACGAAAAACTGTTTTTT.